The T cell receptor beta chain under discussion was sequenced for a study of T cell clonotyping in hematopoietic cell transplantation. Germline V CDR1 and CDR2: SGHNT, YENEEA. This CDR3 region has 18 residues. With 0 bases removed from V and 3 bases from J, the gap between germline ends came to 21 bases. Time point given: recipient sample about 28 days before transplant, after cytoreduction. Clones were sequenced by immunoSEQ multiplex PCR, and TCRdb holds only the in-frame ones, with some missing. Here the sample spans about 21,000 clones, roughly 90% being singletons. The rearrangement uses TRBV11-3 and TRBJ2-7; possible D gene TRBD2, 6 bases. This material consisted of peripheral blood mononuclear cells, taken before stem cell transplant. The receptor was derived from a man between 18 and 35 years old with biphenotypic leukemia. Some clones in this sample may be carry-over from other donors' samples. This CDR3 reads CASSLEGYGGDRDYEQYF. The CDR3 DNA sequence: TGTGCCAGCAGCTTAGAGGGTTATGGCGGGGACCGGGACTACGAGCAGTACTTC.